The 14 T cell receptor beta chains given below trace back to one sample, sequenced in a study of cytomegalovirus exposure and HLA in healthy donors. With 60 Vbeta and 13 Jbeta primers, the PCR was carried out. Produced via immunoSEQ multiplex PCR; TCRdb's table is partial and in-frame only. The sample shows 200,000 or so clones, about 86% of them seen only once. The source material was PBMCs. The receptors stem from a woman in her late teens or twenties in good health and CMV-seropositive.

The rearrangement joins TRBV7-2 to TRBJ1-5, with D unclear. Germline CDR1 reads SGHTA; CDR2 reads FQGNSA. Trimming left V 3 bases short and J 7 bases short, with 13 bases between. The CDR3 is 14 residues long. The CDR3: CASSFDPGLQPQHF. The CDR3 DNA reads TGTGCCAGCAGCTTTGATCCAGGACTCCAGCCCCAGCATTTT.

This chain joins TRBV9 and TRBJ1-2; 9 bases map to TRBD1. Germline V gene sequence: CDR1 SGDLS, CDR2 YYNGEE. The CDR3 sequence is 15 residues long. With V trimmed by 4 bases and J by 5 bases, 9 bases remained unmatched. Here the CDR3 reads CASSPTGTGSYGYTF. The CDR3 DNA reads TGTGCCAGCAGCCCAACCGGGACAGGGAGTTATGGCTACACCTTC.

A single count supports this clone. The V gene is TRBV11-3, the J gene TRBJ2-5, with 15 bases matching TRBD2. CDR1 is SGHNT and CDR2 is YENEEA in the germline V gene. The CDR3 loop spans 16 amino acids. After removal of 4 bases from V and 5 bases from J, the junction contained 5 bases not matched to a gene. The CDR3 reads CASSSGLAGGGETQYF. DNA of the CDR3: TGTGCCAGCAGCTCCGGACTAGCGGGAGGGGGGGAGACCCAGTACTTC. Full variable domain (rest looked up from reference TRBV11-3 and TRBJ2-5): EAGVVQSPRYKIIEKKQPVAFWCNPISGHNTLYWYLQNLGQGPELLIRYENEEAVDDSQLPKDRFSAERLKGVDSTLKIQPAELGDSAVYLCASSSGLAGGGETQYFGPGTRLLVL.

V usage is TRBV5-1 and J usage is TRBJ1-3; the match to TRBD1 covers 7 bases. Germline V gene sequence: CDR1 SGHRS, CDR2 YFSETQ. This CDR3 region has 17 residues. The trim removed 0 bases at V and 3 bases at J, leaving 9 bases unmatched. CDR3 residues: CASSLAGAGGFGNTIYF. In DNA, the CDR3 is TGCGCCAGCAGCTTGGCAGGGGCAGGGGGATTTGGAAACACCATATATTTT.

In this sample, this clone turned up once. The chain couples TRBV30 to TRBJ1-1, with no clear D. V shed 2 bases and J shed 6 bases, with 10 bases lying between them. This CDR3 region has 12 residues. Germline CDR1 reads GTSNPN; CDR2 reads SVGIG (reference sequence). CDR3 sequence: CAWSLGRAEAFF. CDR3 DNA sequence: TGTGCCTGGAGTCTAGGGAGGGCTGAAGCTTTCTTT.

The chain links TRBV27 to TRBJ2-2; 7 bases map to TRBD2. Germline CDR1 is MNHEY and CDR2 is SMNVEV (reference sequence). V lost 6 bases and J lost 1; bases outside the gene matches: 5. This CDR3 is built from 15 residues. CDR3 DNA sequence: TGTGCCAGCAGGTCTCTAGCGGTGAACACCGGGGAGCTGTTTTTT. Its translation: CASRSLAVNTGELFF.

The chain uses TRBV5-8 and TRBJ1-1; weak D call: TRBD1 (5 bases). The CDR3 has 14 amino acids. Trimming took off 2 bases at V and 0 bases at J, with 8 bases between the two ends. Germline assignment: CDR1 SGHTS and CDR2 YDEGEE. The CDR3 DNA sequence: TGTGCCAGCAGCTTTTACAGGATGAACACTGAAGCTTTCTTT. Its translation is CASSFYRMNTEAFF.

This clone was recorded a few times. This rearrangement joins TRBV18 to TRBJ2-1, with D perhaps matching TRBD2 (5 bases). CDR3 size: 14 residues. Trimming removed 6 bases from V and 9 bases from J, with 18 bases in between. Germline CDR1 reads KGHSH; CDR2 reads LQKENI. The CDR3 loop is CASSSGLAKTEQFF. The CDR3 DNA reads TGTGCCAGCTCCTCGGGTTTAGCGAAAACTGAGCAGTTCTTC.

The chain links TRBV4-1 to TRBJ1-4, with D maybe TRBD1 (6 bases). The V gene lost 0 bases and the J gene lost 7 bases, with 15 bases spanning the gap. The CDR3 covers 16 residues. CDR1 is MGHRA, CDR2 YSYEKL, per germline. The CDR3 DNA reads TGCGCCAGCAGCCAAGATTACTGGGGGCGCGGTGAAAAACTGTTTTTT. Amino acids: CASSQDYWGRGEKLFF.

This chain connects TRBV7-3 to TRBJ2-2, with 10 bases aligning to TRBD2. Germline assignment: CDR1 SGHTA and CDR2 FQGTGA. With V trimmed by 6 bases and J by 8 bases, 6 bases remained unmatched. The CDR3 is made up of 14 amino acids. CDR3 in amino acids: CASRRTSGLGELFF. CDR3 nucleotide sequence: TGTGCCAGCAGGAGGACTAGCGGCCTGGGGGAGCTGTTTTTT.

V and J are TRBV6-1 and TRBJ2-5, with D perhaps TRBD1 (5 bases). Germline V lookup: CDR1 MNHNS, CDR2 SASEGT. This CDR3 comprises 15 residues. V was clipped by 6 bases and J by 1 base, with 15 bases between them. The CDR3 nucleotides read TGTGCCAGCAGGGGCGGCCTTGGGGCCCAAGAGACCCAGTACTTC. Encoded protein: CASRGGLGAQETQYF.

The chain joins TRBV7-9 to TRBJ1-1; 7 nucleotides agree with TRBD1. Germline V gives CDR1 SEHNR, CDR2 FQNEAQ (reference sequence). The CDR3 is 12 amino acids. V trimming: 5 bases; J trimming: 10 bases; junction bases outside the gene matches: 7. CDR3 loop: CASSPEDRVAFF. The CDR3 DNA reads as TGTGCCAGCAGCCCAGAAGACAGGGTAGCTTTCTTT.

This clone occurred once. In DNA form, the CDR3 reads TGTGCCAGCAGTGAAGTTACAGGGTATCAGCCCCAGCATTTT. It translates to CASSEVTGYQPQHF. The gene calls are TRBV6-1 and TRBJ1-5, with D possibly matching TRBD1 (6 bases). Germline V gives CDR1 MNHNS, CDR2 SASEGT. This CDR3 has 14 residues. V lost 1 base to trimming and J lost 5 bases, with 9 bases between them.

This clone has more than one count but fewer than ten. V and J are TRBV7-2 and TRBJ1-2; D is possibly TRBD1 (6 bases). V lost 4 bases, J lost 8 bases, and 17 bases lay in between. This CDR3 comprises 14 residues. Germline CDR1 is SGHTA and CDR2 is FQGNSA. The CDR3 loop reads CASSSAGHTRGYTF. As DNA, the CDR3 is TGTGCCAGCAGCTCAGCGGGACACACTCGGGGCTACACCTTC.